This T cell receptor beta chain was observed in a study of T cell responses to AZD1222 COVID-19 vaccine. Study-level information: Second doses at about 4 or about 12 weeks were pooled. Study findings and constraints: Seropositive status at baseline applied to only a handful of AZD1222 recipients. Clonal diversity may have been underestimated in mostly white British donors.

V lost 1 base and J lost 6, with 16 bases in between. The germline gives CDR1 SGHRS, CDR2 YFSETQ. This CDR3 has 15 residues. Assay used: immunoSEQ multiplex PCR; TCRdb lists only in-frame clones, some missing. The table shows some 130,000 clones, with about 87% occurring only once. On this clone: The antigen remains unidentified.

The specimen was peripheral blood, collected on day 0 of AZD1222 vaccination. This sequence originates from an adult in good health. The chain has TRBV5-1 and TRBJ1-2, with D perhaps matching TRBD1 (5 bases). The CDR3 coding sequence is TGCGCCAGCAGCTTGTTGGCAGGGAAAGACCATGGCTACACCTTC. As protein: CASSLLAGKDHGYTF.